The entry below gives a single T cell receptor beta chain sequence along with its context. Its cognate antigen is unknown. Primers: 60 Vbeta forward and 13 Jbeta reverse. Generated by immunoSEQ multiplex PCR, the TCRdb table keeps only in-frame clones and is missing some. Of tens of thousands of clones listed, roughly 79% were seen once; the top ten hold over 0.5%. This record belongs to a study of cytomegalovirus exposure and HLA in healthy donors. V lost 2 bases to trimming and J lost 7 bases, with 17 bases between them. CDR3 size: 15 residues. Germline V CDR1 and CDR2: MNHEY, SVGAGI. General study results and limits: CMV antigen specificity was confirmed in vitro for a few CMV-associated chains. Common viral pathogens were later found to be apparently linked to several of the most significant clusters.

The material sequenced was PBMCs. The receptor comes from a man aged 25 to 40 in good health and CMV-seronegative. The chain joins TRBV6-5 to TRBJ1-2; D unresolved. The CDR3 DNA reads TGTGCCAGCAGTTACGGGTCGGGTCCTGTCGGTGGCTACACCTTC. Protein sequence: CASSYGSGPVGGYTF.